This T cell receptor (beta chain) was observed in a study of blood T cell repertoires in COVID-19. The method was immunoSEQ multiplex PCR; TCRdb's version includes in-frame clones alone and lacks a portion of them. The sample consists of about 150,000 clones, around 83% of them appearing once. Germline values: CDR1 SGDLS, CDR2 YYNGEE. The ends were cut back, 3 bases at V and 1 base at J, with 16 bases in the middle. This CDR3 has 16 residues. J is TRBJ1-1 and V is TRBV9; D may be TRBD1 (6 bases). The sample comprised peripheral blood. This sequence originates from a woman aged 60-75 years with COVID-19, enrolled during active disease. CDR3 residues: CASSASDRNQNTEAFF. The DNA for the CDR3 is TGTGCCAGCAGCGCGAGTGACAGGAACCAGAACACTGAAGCTTTCTTT.